This T cell receptor (beta chain) came from a study of blood T cell repertoires in COVID-19. The trim removed 3 bases at V and 7 bases at J, leaving 5 bases unmatched. Germline V CDR1 and CDR2: MNHEY, SMNVEV (reference sequence). This CDR3 has 16 amino acids. The assay was immunoSEQ multiplex PCR, and TCRdb's table has in-frame clones only and misses some. The table records around 200,000 clones, 80% of them present only once. Sequences were obtained from PBMCs or T cells enriched from blood (not recorded which). The sequence was collected from a woman aged 40-49 years with acute COVID-19. J is TRBJ2-1 and V is TRBV27; 14 nucleotides align to TRBD2. The CDR3 reads CASSLGTSGRKNEQFF. The CDR3 bases are TGTGCCAGCAGTTTGGGGACTAGCGGGAGAAAAAATGAGCAGTTCTTC.